This T cell receptor beta chain stems from a study of T cells in Graves' hyperthyroidism and ophthalmopathy. Amplified TCR beta CDR3 regions derived from RNA transcripts. The primer set for the first-round RT-PCR of the TCR CDR3 was HTBI. Using its own MiXCR run on the multiplex PCR reads, TCRdb lists one record per CDR3 protein. The sample records hundreds of thousands of distinct CDR3 sequences, over 15% being singletons. CDR1 SNHLY and CDR2 FYNNEI come from the germline V gene. Trimming removed 9 bases at V and 1 base at J, with 14 bases between. The CDR3 is 14 residues long. This clonotype was seen repeatedly, ten times or more. Newly diagnosed patients aged 18 to 65 had hyperthyroidism of under 2 months' duration. The PBMCs studied were ones that came from 10 ml fresh peripheral blood.

The chain uses TRBV2 and TRBJ2-3; weak D call: TRBD2 (5 bases). The sample consisted of blood. The sequence was obtained from a woman between 18 and 30 years old with Graves' hyperthyroidism. The CDR3 region has the DNA TGTGCCAGGGAGAGGGAGATTGGCACAGATACGCAGTATTTT. It yields the protein CAREREIGTDTQYF. Together with reference TRBV2 and TRBJ2-3, the CDR3 gives the full variable domain: EPEVTQTPSHQVTQMGQEVILRCVPISNHLYFYWYRQILGQKVEFLVSFYNNEISEKSEIFDDQFSVERPDGSNFTLKIRSTKLEDSAMYFCAREREIGTDTQYFGPGTRLTVL.